Following are 27 T cell receptor beta chains from one sample sequenced in a study of T cells in Graves' hyperthyroidism and ophthalmopathy. Regions amplified from RNA transcripts were the TCR beta CDR3 regions. RT-PCR in the first round (using the HTBI primer set) targeted the TCR CDR3. In TCRdb, the multiplex PCR reads were re-called with MiXCR into one record per CDR3 protein. This table holds roughly 380,000 distinct CDR3 sequences, less than 15% found once. Sequencing input: blood. The receptors stem from a man aged 25-45 years with Graves' hyperthyroidism that later progressed to Graves' ophthalmopathy.

This clonotype was counted at least ten times. The J gene is TRBJ2-3, the V gene TRBV28; 8 bases line up with TRBD2. The CDR3 is made up of 16 amino acids. The germline V gene encodes CDR1 MDHEN and CDR2 SYDVKM. J gave up 4 bases and V 6 bases, and 12 bases lay outside the gene matches. CDR3 sequence (DNA): TGTGCCAGCAGCCAATTGGCGGGGGGTAGGTCAGATACGCAGTATTTT. Translating it yields CASSQLAGGRSDTQYF.

This clonotype has at least ten counts. The gene calls are TRBV6-1 and TRBJ1-3; 7 bases fit TRBD1. The CDR3 has 17 amino acids. J gave up 0 bases and V 2 bases, and 7 bases lay outside the gene matches. CDR1 is MNHNS and CDR2 is SASEGT in the germline V gene. CDR3 sequence: CASSERDSLYSGNTIYF. DNA of the CDR3: TGTGCCAGCAGTGAAAGGGACAGCCTCTACTCTGGAAACACCATATATTTT.

This clonotype was seen more than once but under ten times. V and J are TRBV5-4 and TRBJ1-3; 8 bases fit TRBD1. With 4 bases clipped from V and 4 bases from J, the junction kept 4 bases outside the gene matches. In germline, CDR1 is SGHNT, CDR2 YYREEE (reference sequence). The CDR3 length is 14 residues. In DNA form, the CDR3 reads TGTGCCAGCAGCCCGACAGGGGACGGAAACACCATATATTTT. As protein: CASSPTGDGNTIYF.

The CDR3: CASSLRDWGSPLHF. CDR3 bases: TGTGCCAGCAGTCTCAGGGACTGGGGTTCACCCCTCCACTTT. The chain couples TRBV6-1 to TRBJ1-6, with D possibly matching TRBD1 (5 bases). The germline V gene encodes CDR1 MNHNS and CDR2 SASEGT. Trimming shortened V by 5 bases and J by 9 bases, and 14 bases separated the two germline ends. CDR3 length: 14 amino acids.

CDR3 in amino acids: CASSFAQVPLNEQFF. The CDR3 DNA sequence: TGTGCCAGCAGTTTTGCGCAGGTCCCGCTCAATGAGCAGTTCTTC. J is TRBJ2-1 and V is TRBV27, with D uncertain. V was clipped by 3 bases and J by 6 bases, with 15 bases between them. The CDR3 totals 15 residues. Per germline, CDR1 MNHEY and CDR2 SMNVEV (reference sequence).

This clonotype was seen ten or more times. The chain has TRBV28 and TRBJ2-7; TRBD1 matches 8 bases. The trim removed 3 bases at V and 2 bases at J, leaving 3 bases unmatched. The germline CDR1 and CDR2 sequences are MDHEN and SYDVKM. The CDR3 loop spans 14 amino acids. The CDR3 spells CASSFPGQAYEQYF. The CDR3 nucleotides are TGTGCCAGCAGTTTCCCGGGACAGGCCTACGAGCAGTACTTC.

The genes are TRBV7-3 and TRBJ1-2, with D unresolved. V was cut by 1 base and J by 8 bases, with 5 bases left in between. The CDR3 loop spans 11 amino acids. The germline gives CDR1 SGHTA, CDR2 FQGTGA. Written as DNA, the CDR3 is TGTGCCAGCAGCTTAAGTCCGGGCTACACCTTC. Its translation: CASSLSPGYTF.

This chain connects TRBV12-3 or TRBV12-4 to TRBJ1-1, with a possible D match to TRBD1 (5 bases). The ends were cut back, 6 bases at V and 3 bases at J, with 11 bases in the middle. The CDR3 is 13 residues long. CDR3 nucleotide sequence: TGTGCCAGCAGCGGGGGATGGGACACTGAAGCTTTCTTT. Protein sequence: CASSGGWDTEAFF.

The gene calls are TRBV5-6 and TRBJ1-4, with no clear D. Germline CDR1 and CDR2: SGHDT and YYEEEE. The CDR3 has 14 amino acids. V lost 2 bases to trimming and J lost 8 bases, with 13 bases between them. CDR3 sequence: CASSFRDAGEKLFF. Here the CDR3 DNA reads TGTGCCAGCAGCTTCCGGGATGCCGGCGAAAAACTGTTTTTT.

A few counts support this clonotype. The chain employs TRBV29-1 and TRBJ2-3, with 7 bases lining up with TRBD1. CDR1 is SQVTM and CDR2 is ANQGSEA in the germline V gene. The CDR3 covers 14 residues. Trimming cost V 8 bases and J 0 bases; bases outside gene matches: 8. This chain's CDR3 is CSSRTGSSTDTQYF. In DNA, the CDR3 is TGCAGCTCTCGGACAGGAAGCAGCACAGATACGCAGTATTTT.

V usage is TRBV3-1 and J usage is TRBJ2-7; 13 bases agree with TRBD2. Per the germline V gene, CDR1 is LGHDT and CDR2 is YNNKEL (reference sequence). The CDR3 spans 15 residues. After removal of 3 bases from V and 6 bases from J, the junction contained 5 bases not matched to a gene. The DNA for the CDR3 is TGTGCCAGCAGCCACGGACTAGCGGGGGAGTCCGAGCAGTACTTC. Translated: CASSHGLAGESEQYF.

This clonotype occurred a few times. The V and J genes are TRBV12-3 or TRBV12-4 and TRBJ1-6; D gene uncertain. The length of the CDR3 is 16 residues. V lost 6 bases and J lost 10, with 22 bases in between. CDR3 residues: CASSYRPLPPGSPLHF. The DNA of the CDR3 is TGTGCCAGCAGCTACCGCCCACTCCCACCGGGGTCACCCCTCCACTTT.

This clonotype was observed many times. The chain employs TRBV12-3 or TRBV12-4 and TRBJ2-1; D might be TRBD2 (5 bases). The CDR3 runs to 15 residues. V gave up 6 bases and J gave up 5 bases, with 17 bases separating them. The CDR3 region has the DNA TGTGCCAGCAGAGCGGTGGGGAGCGGACACAATGAGCAGTTCTTC. It is translated as CASRAVGSGHNEQFF.

This chain joins TRBV4-1 and TRBJ1-1; 9 positions agree with TRBD1. Germline V CDR1 and CDR2: MGHRA, YSYEKL. The CDR3 has 15 amino acids. Trimming at V came to 1 base and at J to 0 bases, leaving 0 bases not matched to a gene. CDR3 sequence (DNA): TGCGCCAGCAGCCAAGGGACAGGGGTGAACACTGAAGCTTTCTTT. Protein product: CASSQGTGVNTEAFF.

This clonotype has a count of ten or more. This chain uses TRBV7-2 with TRBJ1-5; 8 bases agree with TRBD1. The CDR3 sequence is 14 residues long. Germline CDR1 reads SGHTA; CDR2 reads FQGNSA. With V trimmed by 5 bases and J by 3 bases, 3 bases remained unmatched. CDR3 loop: CASSQTGVNQPQHF. CDR3 DNA: TGTGCCAGCAGCCAGACAGGGGTCAATCAGCCCCAGCATTTT.

In this sample, this clonotype turned up many times. The chain joins TRBV2 to TRBJ2-1, with 11 bases lining up with TRBD1. Germline lookup yields CDR1 SNHLY and CDR2 FYNNEI. The CDR3 sequence is 11 residues long. J was trimmed by 15 bases and V by 6 bases; bases with no gene match: 4. CDR3 coding DNA: TGTGCCAGCAGCCTCGGGACAGGGGGGTTCTTC. This encodes CASSLGTGGFF.

V usage is TRBV7-9 and J usage is TRBJ1-6; maybe TRBD1 (6 bases). Germline V gives CDR1 SEHNR, CDR2 FQNEAQ (reference sequence). The ends were cut back, 1 base at V and 0 bases at J, with 10 bases in the middle. The CDR3 covers 17 residues. The CDR3 here is CASSLGQESSYNSPLHF. The CDR3 DNA sequence: TGTGCCAGCAGCTTAGGACAGGAGAGCTCCTATAATTCACCCCTCCACTTT.

This clonotype was detected many times. V gene TRBV5-1 combines with J gene TRBJ1-1; 9 positions match TRBD1. V shed 2 bases and J 1 base; nucleotides not matched to a gene: 12. The CDR3 has 18 residues. CDR1 and CDR2 (germline): SGHRS, YFSETQ. CDR3 nucleotides: TGCGCCAGCAGCTTACCGGGACAGGGAAACTTAGCGAACACTGAAGCTTTCTTT. Translating gives CASSLPGQGNLANTEAFF.

This clonotype was counted ten times or more. This chain links TRBV13 with TRBJ2-1; 13 nucleotides align to TRBD2. V trimming: 5 bases; J trimming: 2 bases; junction bases outside the gene matches: 9. Per germline, CDR1 PRHDT and CDR2 FYEKMQ (reference sequence). The length of the CDR3 is 18 residues. In nucleotides, the CDR3 is TGTGCCAGCAGCCCCCGACTAGCGGGGGGTCTAACCTACAATGAGCAGTTCTTC. Its translation: CASSPRLAGGLTYNEQFF.

In its sample, this clonotype was seen a few times. The genes are TRBV12-3 or TRBV12-4 and TRBJ2-1; 10 nucleotides match TRBD1. The CDR3 spans 14 residues. Trimming removed 4 bases from V and 7 bases from J; junction bases left unmatched: 4. CDR3: CASSYRDRGNEQFF. The CDR3 coding sequence is TGTGCCAGCAGTTACCGGGACAGGGGAAATGAGCAGTTCTTC.

The chain couples TRBV29-1 to TRBJ2-3, with TRBD2 identical over 8 bases. Germline V gives CDR1 SQVTM, CDR2 ANQGSEA. V trimming: 7 bases; J trimming: 0 bases; junction bases outside the gene matches: 9. The CDR3 loop spans 15 amino acids. The CDR3 region has the DNA TGCAGCGGCCAGCGGGGGAGCACTAGCACAGATACGCAGTATTTT. Protein product: CSGQRGSTSTDTQYF.

V usage is TRBV27 and J usage is TRBJ1-4, with 7 bases matching TRBD1. This CDR3 has 15 amino acids. Trimming removed 7 bases from V and 6 bases from J; junction bases left unmatched: 11. Germline V CDR1 and CDR2: MNHEY, SMNVEV (reference sequence). CDR3 in DNA: TGTGCCAGCACCCCTTCGGGACAGCGGTATGAAAAACTGTTTTTT. This gives the protein CASTPSGQRYEKLFF.

The rearrangement joins TRBV12-3 or TRBV12-4 to TRBJ2-1; D is unresolved. The V end was cut by 4 bases, the J end by 9 bases, with 13 bases between. The CDR3 sequence is 13 residues long. The CDR3 reads CASSSDLSGEQFF. CDR3 in DNA: TGTGCCAGCAGTTCGGACCTATCCGGTGAGCAGTTCTTC.

This clonotype was seen a handful of times. This sequence joins TRBV12-5 and TRBJ1-1; D uncertain. V lost 3 bases to trimming and J lost 3 bases, with 8 bases between them. CDR1 is LGHNT, CDR2 FRNRAP, per germline. This CDR3 spans 13 amino acids. The chain's CDR3 is CASGLGRDTEAFF. CDR3 DNA: TGTGCTAGTGGTTTAGGACGGGACACTGAAGCTTTCTTT.

Ten or more counts support this clonotype. This sequence joins TRBV11-1 and TRBJ2-5; D perhaps matches TRBD1 (6 bases). CDR1 is SGHAT, CDR2 FQDESV, per germline (reference sequence). The CDR3 spans 14 residues. Trimming pared 7 bases from V and 4 bases from J, leaving 16 bases between. The CDR3 DNA reads as TGTGCCAGCAATCCACAGGGCGGCGGAGAGACCCAGTACTTC. It yields the protein CASNPQGGGETQYF.

In this sample, this clonotype turned up many times. The chain links TRBV5-5 to TRBJ1-1; D unresolved. V lost 4 bases and J 1 base, leaving 11 bases between the germline ends. From germline, CDR1 is SGHKS and CDR2 YYEKEE (reference sequence). There are 14 residues in the CDR3. The CDR3 DNA is TGTGCCAGCAGCATACGGGGTCAGAACACTGAAGCTTTCTTT. Its translation is CASSIRGQNTEAFF.

This clonotype was seen only a few times. CDR3 in DNA: TGCAGGGCAATCACAGGGGTTGGGGTGAACACTGAAGCTTTCTTT. This codes for CRAITGVGVNTEAFF. This chain links TRBV20-1 with TRBJ1-1; 7 nucleotides line up with TRBD1. CDR1 DFQATT and CDR2 SNEGSKA come from the germline V gene (reference sequence). The CDR3 loop spans 15 amino acids.